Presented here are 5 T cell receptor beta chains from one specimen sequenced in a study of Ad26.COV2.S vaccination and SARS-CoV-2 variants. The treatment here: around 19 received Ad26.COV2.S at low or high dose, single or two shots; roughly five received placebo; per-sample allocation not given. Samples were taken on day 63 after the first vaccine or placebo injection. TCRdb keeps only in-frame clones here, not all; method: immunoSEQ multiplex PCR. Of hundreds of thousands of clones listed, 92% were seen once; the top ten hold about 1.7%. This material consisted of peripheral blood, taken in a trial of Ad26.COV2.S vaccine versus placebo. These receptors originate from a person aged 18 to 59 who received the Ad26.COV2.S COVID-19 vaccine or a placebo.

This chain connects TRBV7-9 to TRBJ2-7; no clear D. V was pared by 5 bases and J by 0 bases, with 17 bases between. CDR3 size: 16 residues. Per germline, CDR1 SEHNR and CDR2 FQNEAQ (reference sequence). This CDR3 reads CASSPPNNKISYEQYF. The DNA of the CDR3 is TGTGCCAGCAGCCCTCCGAATAACAAGATCTCCTACGAGCAGTACTTC.

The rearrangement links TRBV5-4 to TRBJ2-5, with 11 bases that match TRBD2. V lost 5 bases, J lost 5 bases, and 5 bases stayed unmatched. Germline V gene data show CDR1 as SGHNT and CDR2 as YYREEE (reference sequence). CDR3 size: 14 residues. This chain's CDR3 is CASSSSGGSETQYF. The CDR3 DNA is TGTGCCAGCAGTTCTAGCGGGGGGAGTGAGACCCAGTACTTC.

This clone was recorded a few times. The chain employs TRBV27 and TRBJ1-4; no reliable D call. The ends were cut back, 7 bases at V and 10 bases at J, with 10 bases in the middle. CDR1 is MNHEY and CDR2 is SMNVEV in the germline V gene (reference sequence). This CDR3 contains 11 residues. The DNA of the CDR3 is TGTGCCAGCATAGGAGGGCGAAAACTGTTTTTT. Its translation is CASIGGRKLFF.

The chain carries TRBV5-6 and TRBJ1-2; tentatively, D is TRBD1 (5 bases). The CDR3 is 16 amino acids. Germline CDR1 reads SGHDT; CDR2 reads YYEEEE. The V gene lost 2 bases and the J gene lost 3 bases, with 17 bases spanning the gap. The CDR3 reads CASSLERQGLDYGYTF. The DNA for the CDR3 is TGTGCCAGCAGCTTAGAAAGGCAGGGTTTGGACTATGGCTACACCTTC.

CDR3 protein: CASSQWGANGYTF. In DNA, the CDR3 is TGTGCCAGCAGCCAATGGGGGGCTAATGGCTACACCTTC. This rearrangement joins TRBV14 to TRBJ1-2; tentatively, D is TRBD1 (6 bases). CDR3 length equals 13 residues. Trimming removed 2 bases from V and 6 bases from J, with 10 bases in between. Germline CDR1 is SGHDN and CDR2 is FVKESK.